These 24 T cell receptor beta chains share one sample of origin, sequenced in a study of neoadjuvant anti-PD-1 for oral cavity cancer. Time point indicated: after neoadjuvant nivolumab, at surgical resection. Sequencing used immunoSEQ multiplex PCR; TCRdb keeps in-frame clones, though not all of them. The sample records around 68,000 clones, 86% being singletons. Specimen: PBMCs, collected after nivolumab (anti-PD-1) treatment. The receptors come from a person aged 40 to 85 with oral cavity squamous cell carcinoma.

The CDR3 reads CASRAGVEKLFF. The DNA for the CDR3 is TGCGCCAGCAGGGCAGGTGTTGAAAAACTGTTTTTT. The J gene is TRBJ1-4, the V gene TRBV5-1; D is uncertain. The germline V and J ends were trimmed by 5 bases and 7 bases, with 9 bases remaining between them. Germline assignment: CDR1 SGHRS and CDR2 YFSETQ. The CDR3 contains 12 residues.

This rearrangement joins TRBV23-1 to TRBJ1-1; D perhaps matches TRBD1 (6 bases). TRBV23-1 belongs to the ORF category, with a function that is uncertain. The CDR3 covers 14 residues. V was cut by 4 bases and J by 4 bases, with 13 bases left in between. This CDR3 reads CASSLKGRGTEAFF. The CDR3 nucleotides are TGCGCCAGCAGTCTTAAGGGCAGGGGCACTGAAGCTTTCTTT.

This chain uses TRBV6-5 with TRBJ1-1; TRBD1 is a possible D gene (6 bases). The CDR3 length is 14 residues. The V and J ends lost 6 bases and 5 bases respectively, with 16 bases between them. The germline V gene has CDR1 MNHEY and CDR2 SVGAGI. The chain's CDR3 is CASRAGQTWTEAFF. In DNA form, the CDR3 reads TGTGCCAGCAGGGCCGGACAGACATGGACTGAAGCTTTCTTT.

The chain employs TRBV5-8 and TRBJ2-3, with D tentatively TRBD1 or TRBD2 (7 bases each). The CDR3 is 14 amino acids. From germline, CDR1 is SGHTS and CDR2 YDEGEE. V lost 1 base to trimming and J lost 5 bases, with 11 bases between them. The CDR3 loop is CASSLQGGIDTQYF. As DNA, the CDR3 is TGTGCCAGCAGCTTGCAGGGGGGGATAGATACGCAGTATTTT.

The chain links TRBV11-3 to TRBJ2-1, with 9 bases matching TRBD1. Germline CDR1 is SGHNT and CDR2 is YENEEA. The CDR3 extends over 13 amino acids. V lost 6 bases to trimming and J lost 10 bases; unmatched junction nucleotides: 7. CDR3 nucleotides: TGTGCCAGCAGAAAGGGACAGGGTTACGAGCAGTTCTTC. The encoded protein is CASRKGQGYEQFF.

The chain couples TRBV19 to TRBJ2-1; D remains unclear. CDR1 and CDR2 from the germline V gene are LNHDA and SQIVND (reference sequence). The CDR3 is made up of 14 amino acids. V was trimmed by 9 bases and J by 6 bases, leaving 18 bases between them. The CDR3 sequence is CASTTSFWGNEQFF. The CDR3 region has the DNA TGTGCCAGCACCACTTCCTTCTGGGGCAATGAGCAGTTCTTC.

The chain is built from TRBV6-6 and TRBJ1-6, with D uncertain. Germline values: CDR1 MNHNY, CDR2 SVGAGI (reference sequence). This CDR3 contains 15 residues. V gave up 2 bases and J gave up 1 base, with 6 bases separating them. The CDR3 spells CASSYEISYNSPLHF. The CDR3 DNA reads TGTGCCAGCAGTTACGAGATTTCCTATAATTCACCCCTCCACTTT.

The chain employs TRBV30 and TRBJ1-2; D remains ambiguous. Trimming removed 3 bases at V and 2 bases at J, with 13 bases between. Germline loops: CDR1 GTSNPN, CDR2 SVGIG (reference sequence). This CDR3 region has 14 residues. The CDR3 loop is CAWRILLGNYGYTF. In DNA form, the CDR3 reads TGTGCCTGGAGAATTCTGCTCGGAAACTATGGCTACACCTTC. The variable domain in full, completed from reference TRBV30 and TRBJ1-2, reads SQTIHQWPATLVQPVGSPLSLECTVEGTSNPNLYWYRQAAGRGLQLLFYSVGIGQISSEVPQNLSASRPQDRQFILSSKKLLLSDSGFYLCAWRILLGNYGYTFGSGTRLTVV.

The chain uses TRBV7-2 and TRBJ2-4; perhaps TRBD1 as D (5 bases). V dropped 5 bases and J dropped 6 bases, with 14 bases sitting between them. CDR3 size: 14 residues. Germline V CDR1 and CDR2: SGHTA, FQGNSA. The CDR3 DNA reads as TGTGCCAGCAGCCCCTCAAGGGGCAGAAACATTCAGTACTTC. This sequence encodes CASSPSRGRNIQYF.

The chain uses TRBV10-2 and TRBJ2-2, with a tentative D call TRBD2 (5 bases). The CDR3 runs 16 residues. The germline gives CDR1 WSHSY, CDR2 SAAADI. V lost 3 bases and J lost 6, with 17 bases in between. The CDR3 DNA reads TGCGCCAGCAGTGATTGGACTTCTTTCTTCGCCGGGGAGCTGTTTTTT. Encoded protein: CASSDWTSFFAGELFF.

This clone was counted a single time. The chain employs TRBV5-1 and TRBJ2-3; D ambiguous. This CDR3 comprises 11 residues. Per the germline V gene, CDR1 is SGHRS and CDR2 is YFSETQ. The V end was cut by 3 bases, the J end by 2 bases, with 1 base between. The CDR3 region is CASSSTDTQYF. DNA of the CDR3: TGCGCCAGCAGCTCCACAGATACGCAGTATTTT.

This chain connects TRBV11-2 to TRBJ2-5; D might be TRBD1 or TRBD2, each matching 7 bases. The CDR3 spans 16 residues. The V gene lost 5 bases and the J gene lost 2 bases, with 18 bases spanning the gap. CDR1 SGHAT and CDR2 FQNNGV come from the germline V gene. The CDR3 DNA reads TGTGCCAGCAGCCCGAGCGGGACAGCGATGCAAGAGACCCAGTACTTC. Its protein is CASSPSGTAMQETQYF. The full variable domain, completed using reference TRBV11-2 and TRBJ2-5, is EAGVAQSPRYKIIEKRQSVAFWCNPISGHATLYWYQQILGQGPKLLIQFQNNGVVDDSQLPKDRFSAERLKGVDSTLKIQPAKLEDSAVYLCASSPSGTAMQETQYFGPGTRLLVL.

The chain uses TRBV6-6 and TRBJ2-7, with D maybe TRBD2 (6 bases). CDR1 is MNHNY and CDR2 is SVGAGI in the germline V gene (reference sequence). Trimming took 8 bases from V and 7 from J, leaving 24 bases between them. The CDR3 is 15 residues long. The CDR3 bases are TGTGCCAGCTTGGGTCGGGGGACGCCGTCCGGGGAGCAGTACTTC. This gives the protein CASLGRGTPSGEQYF.

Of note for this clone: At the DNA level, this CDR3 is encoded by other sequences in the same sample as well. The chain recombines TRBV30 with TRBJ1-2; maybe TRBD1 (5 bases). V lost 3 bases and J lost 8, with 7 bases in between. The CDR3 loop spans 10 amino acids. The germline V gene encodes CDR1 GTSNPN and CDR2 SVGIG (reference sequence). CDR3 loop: CAWRRGGYTF. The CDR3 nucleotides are TGTGCCTGGAGGAGGGGAGGCTACACCTTC.

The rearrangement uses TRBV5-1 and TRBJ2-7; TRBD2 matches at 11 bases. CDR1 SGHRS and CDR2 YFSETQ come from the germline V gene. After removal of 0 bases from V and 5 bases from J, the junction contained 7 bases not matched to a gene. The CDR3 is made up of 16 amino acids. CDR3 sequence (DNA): TGCGCCAGCAGCTTGGGCCTAGCGGGGGGATTGCACGAGCAGTACTTC. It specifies CASSLGLAGGLHEQYF.

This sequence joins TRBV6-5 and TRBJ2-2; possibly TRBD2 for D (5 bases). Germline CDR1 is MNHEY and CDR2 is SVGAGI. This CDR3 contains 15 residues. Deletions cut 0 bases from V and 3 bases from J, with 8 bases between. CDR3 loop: CASSYSRADTGELFF. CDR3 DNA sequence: TGTGCCAGCAGTTACTCGAGGGCGGACACCGGGGAGCTGTTTTTT.

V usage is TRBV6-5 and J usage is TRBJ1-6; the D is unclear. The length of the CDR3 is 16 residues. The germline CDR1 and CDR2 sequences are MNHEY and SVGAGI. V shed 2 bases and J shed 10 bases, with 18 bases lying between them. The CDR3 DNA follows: TGTGCCAGCAGTTACGAATTTGGCAGTCTAAACTCACCCCTCCACTTT. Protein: CASSYEFGSLNSPLHF.

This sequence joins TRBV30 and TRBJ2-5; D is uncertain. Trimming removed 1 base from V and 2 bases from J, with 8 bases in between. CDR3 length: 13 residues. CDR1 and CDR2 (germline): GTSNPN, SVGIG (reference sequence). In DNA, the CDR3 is TGTGCCTGGAGTGCTTACCTTCAAGAGACCCAGTACTTC. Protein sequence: CAWSAYLQETQYF. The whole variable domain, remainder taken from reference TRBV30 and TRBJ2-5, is SQTIHQWPATLVQPVGSPLSLECTVEGTSNPNLYWYRQAAGRGLQLLFYSVGIGQISSEVPQNLSASRPQDRQFILSSKKLLLSDSGFYLCAWSAYLQETQYFGPGTRLLVL.

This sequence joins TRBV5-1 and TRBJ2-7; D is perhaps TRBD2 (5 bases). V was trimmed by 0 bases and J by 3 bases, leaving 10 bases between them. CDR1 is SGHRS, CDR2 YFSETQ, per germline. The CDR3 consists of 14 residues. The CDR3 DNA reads TGCGCCAGCAGCTTGGCGGGTGCGGGCTACGAGCAGTACTTC. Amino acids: CASSLAGAGYEQYF.

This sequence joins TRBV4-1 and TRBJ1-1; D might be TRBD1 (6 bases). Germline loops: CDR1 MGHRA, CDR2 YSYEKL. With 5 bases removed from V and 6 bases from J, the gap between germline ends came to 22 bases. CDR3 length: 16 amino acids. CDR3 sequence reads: CASSSPDWWGLAEAFF. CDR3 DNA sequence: TGCGCCAGCAGCTCACCGGATTGGTGGGGGCTCGCTGAAGCTTTCTTT.

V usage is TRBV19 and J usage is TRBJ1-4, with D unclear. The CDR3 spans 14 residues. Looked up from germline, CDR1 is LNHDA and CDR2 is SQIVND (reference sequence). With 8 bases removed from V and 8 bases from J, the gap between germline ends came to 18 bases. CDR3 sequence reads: CASGGHRFAEKLFF. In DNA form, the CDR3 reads TGTGCCAGTGGTGGGCACAGATTTGCCGAAAAACTGTTTTTT.

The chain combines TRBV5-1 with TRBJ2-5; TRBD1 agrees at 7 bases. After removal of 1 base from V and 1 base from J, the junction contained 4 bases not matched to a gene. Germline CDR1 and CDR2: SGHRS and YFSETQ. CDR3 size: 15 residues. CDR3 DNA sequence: TGCGCCAGCAGCTTGATTGGGACAGCCCAAGAGACCCAGTACTTC. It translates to CASSLIGTAQETQYF.

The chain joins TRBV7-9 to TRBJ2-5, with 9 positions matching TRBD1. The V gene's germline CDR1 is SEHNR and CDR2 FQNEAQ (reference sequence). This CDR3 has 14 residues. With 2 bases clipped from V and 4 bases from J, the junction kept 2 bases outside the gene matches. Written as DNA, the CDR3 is TGTGCCAGCAGCTTACCGGGACAGGGAGAGACCCAGTACTTC. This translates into CASSLPGQGETQYF. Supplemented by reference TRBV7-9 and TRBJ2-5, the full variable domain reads DTGVSQNPRHKITKRGQNVTFRCDPISEHNRLYWYRQTLGQGPEFLTYFQNEAQLEKSRLLSDRFSAERPKGSFSTLEIQRTEQGDSAMYLCASSLPGQGETQYFGPGTRLLVL.

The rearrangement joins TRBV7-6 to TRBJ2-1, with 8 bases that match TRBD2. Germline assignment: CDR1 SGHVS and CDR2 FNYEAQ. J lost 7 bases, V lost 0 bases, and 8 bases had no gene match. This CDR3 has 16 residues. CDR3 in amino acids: CASSLAGGRTRNEQFF. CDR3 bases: TGTGCCAGCAGCTTAGCAGGCGGGAGGACAAGAAATGAGCAGTTCTTC.